These T cell receptor beta chains were read from a single sample in a study of blood T cell repertoires in COVID-19. This table comes from immunoSEQ multiplex PCR, and its TCRdb copy is limited to in-frame clones, with some not included. The sample shows some 56,000 clones, approximately 80% of them seen only once. Sequences were obtained from peripheral blood. The receptor set was obtained from an elderly woman with active or convalescent COVID-19. The CDR3 runs from the conserved cysteine through the conserved F or W. D genes are given only for firm matches. Clone sizes are given selectively: once, few, many, or a class where the clone is expanded.

clone size: NA
D gene: NA
V gene: TRBV10-2
CDR3 length: 16
J gene: TRBJ2-3
CDR3 DNA: TGCGCCAGCAGTGAGAGGGGTCGGTTGGTCCCAGATACGCAGTATTTT
CDR3 protein: CASSERGRLVPDTQYF

clone size: NA
D gene: TRBD1
V gene: TRBV10-1
CDR3 length: 15
J gene: TRBJ2-7
CDR3 DNA: TGCGCCAGCAGTGGAACCGGGACAGGGGGCTACGAGCAGTACTTC
CDR3 protein: CASSGTGTGGYEQYF

clone size: NA
D gene: NA
V gene: TRBV6-2/TRBV6-3
CDR3 length: 15
J gene: TRBJ2-7
CDR3 DNA: TGTGCCAGCAGTAGGGGGACGACCTCGGCGGGCGAGCAGTACTTC
CDR3 protein: CASSRGTTSAGEQYF

clone size: NA
D gene: NA
V gene: TRBV7-8
CDR3 length: 13
J gene: TRBJ1-5
CDR3 DNA: TGTGCCAGCAGCTTAGGAAGGGGACAGCCCCAGCATTTT
CDR3 protein: CASSLGRGQPQHF

clone size: NA
D gene: NA
V gene: TRBV20-1
CDR3 length: 14
J gene: TRBJ2-7
CDR3 DNA: TGCAGTGCTAGTAATCCAGGGAACCCCTACGAGCAGTACTTC
CDR3 protein: CSASNPGNPYEQYF

clone size: NA
D gene: TRBD2
V gene: TRBV5-1
CDR3 length: 15
J gene: TRBJ2-3
CDR3 DNA: TGCGCCAGCAGCATAACTAGCGGGGACACAGATACGCAGTATTTT
CDR3 protein: CASSITSGDTDTQYF

clone size: NA
D gene: NA
V gene: TRBV7-9
CDR3 length: 13
J gene: TRBJ2-1
CDR3 DNA: TGTGCCAGCAGTTCCCCACCCGGGGGTGAGCAGTTCTTC
CDR3 protein: CASSSPPGGEQFF

clone size: NA
D gene: NA
V gene: TRBV13
CDR3 length: 15
J gene: TRBJ2-7
CDR3 DNA: TGTGCCAGCAGCTTACGGCAGGGATCCTCCTACGAGCAGTACTTC
CDR3 protein: CASSLRQGSSYEQYF

clone size: NA
D gene: TRBD2
V gene: TRBV7-2
CDR3 length: 18
J gene: TRBJ2-3
CDR3 DNA: TGTGCCAGCAGCTTAGTGTTCCTAGCGGGGGGCTACACAGATACGCAGTATTTT
CDR3 protein: CASSLVFLAGGYTDTQYF

clone size: NA
D gene: NA
V gene: TRBV2
CDR3 length: 11
J gene: TRBJ1-4
CDR3 DNA: TGTGCCAGCACCAGAAATGAAAAACTGTTTTTT
CDR3 protein: CASTRNEKLFF

clone size: once
D gene: TRBD1
V gene: TRBV5-1
CDR3 length: 14
J gene: TRBJ1-2
CDR3 DNA: TGCGCCAGCAGCTGGGGGACAGCGGACTATGGCTACACCTTC
CDR3 protein: CASSWGTADYGYTF

clone size: once
D gene: TRBD1
V gene: TRBV10-2
CDR3 length: 13
J gene: TRBJ1-6
CDR3 DNA: TGCGCCAGCACCCGACAGGGAAATTCACCCCTCCACTTT
CDR3 protein: CASTRQGNSPLHF

clone size: NA
D gene: NA
V gene: TRBV5-1
CDR3 length: 14
J gene: TRBJ1-4
CDR3 DNA: TGCGCCAGCAGCTTGGAGGGGCAGGGTGAAAAACTGTTTTTT
CDR3 protein: CASSLEGQGEKLFF

clone size: NA
D gene: NA
V gene: TRBV9
CDR3 length: 16
J gene: TRBJ2-2
CDR3 DNA: TGTGCCAGCAGCCCGTTTCTAGCCCCAGAGACCGGGGAGCTGTTTTTT
CDR3 protein: CASSPFLAPETGELFF

clone size: NA
D gene: TRBD1
V gene: TRBV27
CDR3 length: 16
J gene: TRBJ1-6
CDR3 DNA: TGTGCCAGCAGTTTGTTTGGACAGGGATATAATTCACCCCTCCACTTT
CDR3 protein: CASSLFGQGYNSPLHF

clone size: NA
D gene: NA
V gene: TRBV6-5
CDR3 length: 14
J gene: TRBJ1-2
CDR3 DNA: TGTGCCAGCACTCAAGGGAGGTCTAACTATGGCTACACCTTC
CDR3 protein: CASTQGRSNYGYTF

clone size: few
D gene: NA
V gene: TRBV3-1/TRBV3-2
CDR3 length: 15
J gene: TRBJ1-1
CDR3 DNA: TGTGCCAGCAGGCGGGGGGACAACGTGAACACTGAAGCTTTCTTT
CDR3 protein: CASRRGDNVNTEAFF

clone size: NA
D gene: TRBD2
V gene: TRBV6-1
CDR3 length: 19
J gene: TRBJ2-1
CDR3 DNA: TGTGCCAGCAGTGATATTAGACTAGCGGGGCCAATCTTATACAATGAGCAGTTCTTC
CDR3 protein: CASSDIRLAGPILYNEQFF

clone size: NA
D gene: NA
V gene: TRBV7-3
CDR3 length: 14
J gene: TRBJ2-7
CDR3 DNA: TGTGCCAGCAGCCGTAGCCCAGGGCCCTACGAGCAGTACTTC
CDR3 protein: CASSRSPGPYEQYF

clone size: NA
D gene: NA
V gene: TRBV7-2
CDR3 length: 14
J gene: TRBJ2-3
CDR3 DNA: TGTGCCAGCAGCTTTCCGGGGTCCACAGATACGCAGTATTTT
CDR3 protein: CASSFPGSTDTQYF

clone size: NA
D gene: NA
V gene: TRBV19
CDR3 length: 14
J gene: TRBJ1-1
CDR3 DNA: TGTGCCAGTAGTATAGGTGACAGGTTGACTGAAGCTTTCTTT
CDR3 protein: CASSIGDRLTEAFF

clone size: NA
D gene: TRBD1
V gene: TRBV5-1
CDR3 length: 14
J gene: TRBJ1-2
CDR3 DNA: TGCGCCAGCAGCATATCGACAGGGAACTATGGCTACACCTTC
CDR3 protein: CASSISTGNYGYTF

clone size: once
D gene: TRBD1
V gene: TRBV5-1
CDR3 length: 15
J gene: TRBJ1-2
CDR3 DNA: TGCGCCAGCAGCATACAGGGGGATTGGTCCTATGGCTACACCTTC
CDR3 protein: CASSIQGDWSYGYTF

clone size: NA
D gene: TRBD2
V gene: TRBV7-2
CDR3 length: 15
J gene: TRBJ2-1
CDR3 DNA: TGTGCCAGCAGAAAGGGCGGGGGGAATATCAATGAGCAGTTCTTC
CDR3 protein: CASRKGGGNINEQFF

clone size: NA
D gene: NA
V gene: TRBV7-2
CDR3 length: 14
J gene: TRBJ2-7
CDR3 DNA: TGTGCCAGCAGCTCCCAAGGGGGTGTCTACGAGCAGTACTTC
CDR3 protein: CASSSQGGVYEQYF

clone size: NA
D gene: NA
V gene: TRBV5-4
CDR3 length: 12
J gene: TRBJ2-7
CDR3 DNA: TGTGCCAGCAGCTTGGCCTCTGACGAGCAGTACTTC
CDR3 protein: CASSLASDEQYF

clone size: NA
D gene: TRBD1
V gene: TRBV6-6
CDR3 length: 14
J gene: TRBJ1-2
CDR3 DNA: TGTGCCAGCAGTTCTACAGGGGGCTCTGATGGCTACACCTTC
CDR3 protein: CASSSTGGSDGYTF

clone size: NA
D gene: NA
V gene: TRBV5-4
CDR3 length: 15
J gene: TRBJ2-5
CDR3 DNA: TGTGCCAGCAGCTTCGGGGGAACCATCCAAGAGACCCAGTACTTC
CDR3 protein: CASSFGGTIQETQYF

clone size: NA
D gene: TRBD1
V gene: TRBV9
CDR3 length: 13
J gene: TRBJ1-4
CDR3 DNA: TGTGCCAGCAGCGAGGGACAGGAGGAAAAACTGTTTTTT
CDR3 protein: CASSEGQEEKLFF

clone size: NA
D gene: TRBD1
V gene: TRBV7-3
CDR3 length: 13
J gene: TRBJ1-2
CDR3 DNA: TGTGCCAGCAGCTTGGGAGGACAGGATGGCTACACCTTC
CDR3 protein: CASSLGGQDGYTF

clone size: NA
D gene: NA
V gene: TRBV9
CDR3 length: 16
J gene: TRBJ2-6
CDR3 DNA: TGTGCCAGCAGCGTAGGATCGGGCTCTGGGGCCAACGTCCTGACTTTC
CDR3 protein: CASSVGSGSGANVLTF

clone size: NA
D gene: NA
V gene: TRBV4-1
CDR3 length: 15
J gene: TRBJ1-2
CDR3 DNA: TGCGCCAGCAGCCAGGGTCAGACTACTAACTATGGCTACACCTTC
CDR3 protein: CASSQGQTTNYGYTF

clone size: NA
D gene: NA
V gene: TRBV24-1
CDR3 length: 12
J gene: TRBJ1-2
CDR3 DNA: TGTGCCACCAGTGGGGAGGGTTATGGCTACACCTTC
CDR3 protein: CATSGEGYGYTF

clone size: few
D gene: NA
V gene: TRBV7-2
CDR3 length: 13
J gene: TRBJ2-5
CDR3 DNA: TGTGCCAGCAGCCCAGACAGACAAGAGACCCAGTACTTC
CDR3 protein: CASSPDRQETQYF

clone size: NA
D gene: NA
V gene: TRBV10-2
CDR3 length: 16
J gene: TRBJ1-2
CDR3 DNA: TGCGCCAGCAGTGAGGGGGCAGGGGCCTCTAACTATGGCTACACCTTC
CDR3 protein: CASSEGAGASNYGYTF

clone size: NA
D gene: NA
V gene: TRBV10-3
CDR3 length: 15
J gene: TRBJ2-1
CDR3 DNA: TGTGCCATCAGGAGAGGGGAGGTAAGCTACAATGAGCAGTTCTTC
CDR3 protein: CAIRRGEVSYNEQFF

clone size: NA
D gene: NA
V gene: TRBV15
CDR3 length: 14
J gene: TRBJ2-7
CDR3 DNA: TGTGCCACCAGCAGAGGGTTTCAGATCTACGAGCAGTACTTC
CDR3 protein: CATSRGFQIYEQYF

clone size: few
D gene: NA
V gene: TRBV10-2
CDR3 length: 13
J gene: TRBJ2-2
CDR3 DNA: TGCGCCAGCAGGTCGACAGACACCGGGGAGCTGTTTTTT
CDR3 protein: CASRSTDTGELFF

clone size: NA
D gene: TRBD1
V gene: TRBV9
CDR3 length: 14
J gene: TRBJ2-3
CDR3 DNA: TGTGCCAGCAGCGTACGACAGGGGGGAGATACGCAGTATTTT
CDR3 protein: CASSVRQGGDTQYF

clone size: NA
D gene: TRBD2
V gene: TRBV4-3
CDR3 length: 16
J gene: TRBJ2-7
CDR3 DNA: TGCGCCAGCAGCCAAGCTTACGGGACTAGCGGTTACGAGCAGTACTTC
CDR3 protein: CASSQAYGTSGYEQYF

clone size: NA
D gene: TRBD1
V gene: TRBV27
CDR3 length: 14
J gene: TRBJ1-5
CDR3 DNA: TGTGCCAGCTCAGGACAGGGAGGGAATCAGCCCCAGCATTTT
CDR3 protein: CASSGQGGNQPQHF

clone size: NA
D gene: NA
V gene: TRBV10-1
CDR3 length: 14
J gene: TRBJ1-1
CDR3 DNA: TGCGCCAGCAGCGCGGGGACGGTTGATCCTGAAGCTTTCTTT
CDR3 protein: CASSAGTVDPEAFF

clone size: NA
D gene: TRBD1
V gene: TRBV11-2
CDR3 length: 15
J gene: TRBJ1-4
CDR3 DNA: TGTGCCAGCAGACGAGGACAGGGGGCTAATGAAAAACTGTTTTTT
CDR3 protein: CASRRGQGANEKLFF

clone size: NA
D gene: NA
V gene: TRBV6-2/TRBV6-3
CDR3 length: 14
J gene: TRBJ2-2
CDR3 DNA: TGTGCCAGCAGTTACGGCCGGGTATCCGGGGAGCTGTTTTTT
CDR3 protein: CASSYGRVSGELFF

clone size: NA
D gene: NA
V gene: TRBV11-2
CDR3 length: 13
J gene: TRBJ1-5
CDR3 DNA: TGTGCCAGCAGCTTGGACAGAAATCAGCCCCAGCATTTT
CDR3 protein: CASSLDRNQPQHF

clone size: NA
D gene: NA
V gene: TRBV2
CDR3 length: 13
J gene: TRBJ1-4
CDR3 DNA: TGTGCCAGCAATTTACAGATCAATGAAAAACTGTTTTTT
CDR3 protein: CASNLQINEKLFF

clone size: NA
D gene: TRBD1
V gene: TRBV2
CDR3 length: 14
J gene: TRBJ1-1
CDR3 DNA: TGTGCCAGCAGTGCGGACAGGTCACCTCTCGGGGCTTTCTTT
CDR3 protein: CASSADRSPLGAFF

clone size: few
D gene: TRBD1
V gene: TRBV18
CDR3 length: 15
J gene: TRBJ2-7
CDR3 DNA: TGTGCCAGCTCAGCCTTCGGGACAGGGAGTTTCGAGCAGTACTTC
CDR3 protein: CASSAFGTGSFEQYF

clone size: NA
D gene: TRBD1
V gene: TRBV2
CDR3 length: 16
J gene: TRBJ2-2
CDR3 DNA: TGTGCCAGCAGTGGCGGACAGGGTTGGATCACCGGGGAGCTGTTTTTT
CDR3 protein: CASSGGQGWITGELFF

clone size: NA
D gene: NA
V gene: TRBV2
CDR3 length: 14
J gene: TRBJ1-5
CDR3 DNA: TGTGCCAGCAGGGGCGTCGTAAGCAATCAGCCCCAGCATTTT
CDR3 protein: CASRGVVSNQPQHF

clone size: NA
D gene: NA
V gene: TRBV6-6
CDR3 length: 14
J gene: TRBJ1-2
CDR3 DNA: TGTGTCACTTCCCCGCGACTGGGGGGCTATGGCTACACCTTC
CDR3 protein: CVTSPRLGGYGYTF

clone size: NA
D gene: NA
V gene: TRBV27
CDR3 length: 16
J gene: TRBJ2-2
CDR3 DNA: TGTGCCAGCAGTTTAATCCCCAGGCTGAACACCGGGGAGCTGTTTTTT
CDR3 protein: CASSLIPRLNTGELFF

clone size: NA
D gene: TRBD2
V gene: TRBV7-2
CDR3 length: 18
J gene: TRBJ2-1
CDR3 DNA: TGTGCCAGCAGCTTAGCCTGGACTAGCGGGGGGTCCTACAATGAGCAGTTCTTC
CDR3 protein: CASSLAWTSGGSYNEQFF